These T cell receptor beta chains were read from a single sample in a study of cytomegalovirus exposure and HLA in healthy donors. Libraries were prepared by immunoSEQ multiplex PCR; TCRdb keeps only in-frame clonotypes and omits some of them. This sample has 90,000 to 100,000 clones, with around four fifths found just once. Material for sequencing was PBMCs. The receptors stem from a man aged 40-49 years in good health and CMV-seronegative. Each CDR3 is given with its conserved first and last residue. The D gene is left open where the match is weak. Clone size, where shown, is once, few, many, or a class for clones that have expanded.

j_call	clone_size	d_call	v_call	cdr3_aa	cdr3_nt
TRBJ2-3	NA	NA	TRBV4-3	CASSTPNSDTQYF	TGCGCCAGCAGCACCCCCAACTCAGATACGCAGTATTTT
TRBJ1-1	few	NA	TRBV4-3	CASSQGAGSGSGGEAFF	TGCGCCAGCAGCCAAGGGGCTGGATCCGGGAGTGGCGGTGAAGCTTTCTTT
TRBJ2-4	NA	NA	TRBV2	CATRGGNIQYF	TGTGCCACCCGAGGTGGGAACATTCAGTACTTC
TRBJ1-1	NA	NA	TRBV7-2	CASKTGTPSNTEAFF	TGTGCCAGTAAAACCGGGACACCCTCAAACACTGAAGCTTTCTTT
TRBJ2-7	NA	NA	TRBV7-9	CASSLLVLRGSDEQYF	TGTGCCAGCAGCTTACTTGTGCTCCGTGGGAGTGACGAGCAGTACTTC
TRBJ2-1	once	TRBD2	TRBV7-2	CASSLGGLAGASNEQFF	TGTGCCAGCAGCTTAGGAGGCCTAGCGGGGGCCTCGAATGAGCAGTTCTTC
TRBJ2-3	NA	TRBD1	TRBV7-9	CASKTGANTDTQYF	TGTGCCAGCAAGACAGGGGCCAACACAGATACGCAGTATTTT
TRBJ1-2	few	NA	TRBV2	CASIYQLGSYGYTF	TGTGCCAGCATTTATCAGTTAGGGAGCTATGGCTACACCTTC
TRBJ1-3	NA	NA	TRBV13	CASRGGEGPRLGNTIYF	TGTGCCAGCAGGGGCGGGGAGGGTCCCCGGCTGGGAAACACCATATATTTT
TRBJ1-5	NA	NA	TRBV6-1	CASSEAPGAQPQHF	TGTGCCAGCAGTGAAGCCCCAGGGGCGCAGCCCCAGCATTTT
TRBJ2-5	once	TRBD2	TRBV2	CASSAGRAETQYF	TGTGCCAGCAGTGCCGGGAGGGCGGAGACCCAGTACTTC
TRBJ2-3	NA	TRBD2	TRBV9	CASSVVSLAGATDTQYF	TGTGCCAGCAGCGTAGTCAGTTTAGCGGGGGCCACAGATACGCAGTATTTT
TRBJ2-3	NA	NA	TRBV6-5	CASSYSAGRGADMQYF	TGTGCCAGCAGTTACTCTGCGGGGAGGGGGGCAGATATGCAGTATTTT
TRBJ1-1	few	TRBD1	TRBV19	CASRPGTGSFLNTEAFF	TGTGCCAGTAGGCCCGGGACAGGGTCATTCTTGAACACTGAAGCTTTCTTT
TRBJ1-2	few	TRBD1	TRBV7-2	CASSPGDSPYGYTF	TGTGCCAGCAGCCCTGGGGACAGCCCTTATGGCTACACCTTC
TRBJ2-2	NA	NA	TRBV7-9	CASSLRKEGAGELFF	TGTGCCAGCAGTCTTAGGAAAGAGGGGGCCGGGGAGCTGTTTTTT
TRBJ2-7	NA	NA	TRBV4-3	CASSQGQGTYEQYF	TGCGCCAGCAGCCAAGGGCAGGGTACCTACGAGCAGTACTTC
TRBJ2-2	NA	NA	TRBV7-7	CASSSSGGTSTGELFF	TGTGCCAGCAGCTCCTCCGGGGGGACAAGCACCGGGGAGCTGTTTTTT
TRBJ2-7	NA	NA	TRBV4-1	CASSQANPVNEQYF	TGCGCCAGCAGCCAAGCAAATCCGGTTAACGAGCAGTACTTC
TRBJ2-2	NA	TRBD1	TRBV5-1	CASSQGGWSTGELFF	TGCGCCAGCAGCCAAGGGGGCTGGAGCACCGGGGAGCTGTTTTTT
TRBJ2-7	NA	TRBD1	TRBV4-3	CASSQERDSRYEQYF	TGCGCCAGCAGCCAAGAACGGGACAGCCGCTACGAGCAGTACTTC
TRBJ2-7	NA	NA	TRBV28	CASSLSDGAYEQYF	TGTGCCAGCAGTTTAAGCGATGGAGCCTACGAGCAGTACTTC
TRBJ2-3	NA	NA	TRBV28	CASSLMGFTDTQYF	TGTGCCAGCAGTTTAATGGGCTTCACAGATACGCAGTATTTT
TRBJ2-2	NA	NA	TRBV5-6	CASRRGGLITGELFF	TGTGCCAGCAGGAGGGGGGGTTTAATTACCGGGGAGCTGTTTTTT
TRBJ2-3	once	NA	TRBV6-5	CASSYEAGGTDTQYF	TGTGCCAGCAGTTACGAGGCAGGGGGGACAGATACGCAGTATTTT
TRBJ1-2	once	NA	TRBV10-3	CAISEPTPPGYTF	TGTGCCATCAGTGAGCCTACCCCGCCCGGCTACACCTTC
TRBJ2-3	few	NA	TRBV7-2	CATKIGGTGTDTQYF	TGTGCCACTAAGATTGGAGGTACAGGGACAGATACGCAGTATTTT
TRBJ2-3	NA	NA	TRBV7-2	CASSVVPESDTQYF	TGTGCCAGCAGCGTCGTTCCCGAGTCAGATACGCAGTATTTT
TRBJ1-6	NA	NA	TRBV5-4	CASSRPDTNNSPLHF	TGTGCCAGCAGCCGTCCGGACACAAATAATTCACCCCTCCACTTT
TRBJ1-1	NA	NA	TRBV7-9	CASMIYGNTEAFF	TGTGCCAGCATGATCTACGGGAACACTGAAGCTTTCTTT
TRBJ2-7	NA	TRBD1	TRBV30	CAWSVRGQPHYEQYF	TGTGCCTGGAGTGTAAGGGGGCAGCCTCACTACGAGCAGTACTTC
TRBJ1-6	NA	TRBD1	TRBV5-3	CARITGESSYNSPLHF	TGTGCCAGAATCACAGGGGAAAGCTCCTATAATTCACCCCTCCACTTT
TRBJ2-7	NA	TRBD2	TRBV28	CASSLMIAGGYEQYF	TGTGCCAGCAGTTTAATGATAGCGGGAGGGTACGAGCAGTACTTC
TRBJ1-1	NA	NA	TRBV5-1	CASSFTGTWDTEAFF	TGCGCCAGCAGCTTTACAGGAACCTGGGACACTGAAGCTTTCTTT
TRBJ2-7	NA	TRBD1	TRBV28	CASSLQGAATYEQYF	TGTGCCAGCAGCCTACAGGGGGCAGCAACCTACGAGCAGTACTTC
TRBJ1-3	NA	TRBD1	TRBV4-1	CASSQPGQGITGNTIYF	TGCGCCAGCAGCCAACCGGGACAGGGAATTACTGGAAACACCATATATTTT
TRBJ1-1	few	TRBD1	TRBV7-9	CSSSYVDRGNTEAFF	TGTTCCAGCAGCTACGTGGACAGGGGGAACACTGAAGCTTTCTTT
TRBJ2-3	NA	TRBD2	TRBV15	CATSPRTRGRDTQYF	TGTGCCACCAGCCCAAGGACTAGGGGTAGGGATACGCAGTATTTT
TRBJ2-7	NA	TRBD2	TRBV5-1	CASSSRLASYEQYF	TGCGCCAGCAGCTCCCGACTAGCCTCCTACGAGCAGTACTTC
TRBJ1-2	NA	TRBD1	TRBV19	CASSIPGQVNYGYTF	TGTGCCAGTAGTATCCCTGGACAGGTCAACTATGGCTACACCTTC
TRBJ2-1	NA	NA	TRBV6-1	CASSWKQGNEQFF	TGTGCCAGCAGTTGGAAACAGGGTAATGAGCAGTTCTTC
TRBJ2-7	NA	NA	TRBV27	CASRFRLGDSYEQYF	TGTGCCAGCAGATTTCGACTAGGCGATTCCTACGAGCAGTACTTC
TRBJ1-1	NA	NA	TRBV10-3	CAISGAGANTEAFF	TGTGCCATCAGTGGTGCAGGTGCGAACACTGAAGCTTTCTTT
TRBJ1-4	NA	NA	TRBV9	CASSVEWGRLNEKLFF	TGTGCCAGCAGCGTAGAGTGGGGCCGGCTGAATGAAAAACTGTTTTTT
TRBJ2-5	NA	NA	TRBV29-1	CSVEGQFQETQYF	TGCAGCGTTGAGGGGCAGTTCCAAGAGACCCAGTACTTC
TRBJ1-1	NA	NA	TRBV7-6	CASSLEQNTEAFF	TGTGCCAGCAGCTTAGAGCAGAACACTGAAGCTTTCTTT
TRBJ2-2	NA	TRBD2	TRBV27	CASSSSLVGGKGNTGELFF	TGTGCCAGCAGTTCCTCCCTGGTGGGAGGGAAGGGGAACACCGGGGAGCTGTTTTTT
TRBJ2-1	NA	TRBD2	TRBV4-1	CASSHPSGSSYNEQFF	TGCGCCAGCAGCCATCCCAGCGGGAGCTCCTACAATGAGCAGTTCTTC
TRBJ2-7	once	NA	TRBV18	CASSPQGTYEQYF	TGTGCCAGCTCACCCCAGGGGACCTACGAGCAGTACTTC
TRBJ2-7	NA	NA	TRBV4-3	CASSQDLGNYEQYF	TGCGCCAGCAGCCAAGATCTAGGCAACTACGAGCAGTACTTC
TRBJ2-2	NA	NA	TRBV27	CASSLMGVGTGELFF	TGTGCCAGCAGTTTAATGGGAGTAGGGACCGGGGAGCTGTTTTTT
TRBJ2-7	NA	TRBD1	TRBV23-1	CASSQSRQGCHEQYF	TGCGCCAGCAGTCAATCGAGACAGGGTTGTCATGAGCAGTACTTC
TRBJ2-5	few	NA	TRBV7-9	CASSLNTGETQYF	TGTGCCAGCAGCTTAAACACCGGGGAGACCCAGTACTTC
TRBJ2-2	NA	TRBD2	TRBV7-3	CASRRGGDTGELFF	TGTGCCAGCCGTCGGGGGGGAGACACCGGGGAGCTGTTTTTT
TRBJ2-3	NA	TRBD2	TRBV18	CASSPGTSGLIPDTQYF	TGTGCCAGCTCACCGGGAACTAGCGGACTCATCCCAGATACGCAGTATTTT
TRBJ2-1	few	TRBD2	TRBV5-1	CASSSSLSSGGSYNEQFF	TGCGCCAGCAGCTCCTCCCTATCTAGCGGGGGCTCCTACAATGAGCAGTTCTTC
TRBJ2-2	NA	TRBD2	TRBV4-3	CASSQEILAANTGELFF	TGCGCCAGCAGCCAAGAGATCCTAGCGGCGAACACCGGGGAGCTGTTTTTT